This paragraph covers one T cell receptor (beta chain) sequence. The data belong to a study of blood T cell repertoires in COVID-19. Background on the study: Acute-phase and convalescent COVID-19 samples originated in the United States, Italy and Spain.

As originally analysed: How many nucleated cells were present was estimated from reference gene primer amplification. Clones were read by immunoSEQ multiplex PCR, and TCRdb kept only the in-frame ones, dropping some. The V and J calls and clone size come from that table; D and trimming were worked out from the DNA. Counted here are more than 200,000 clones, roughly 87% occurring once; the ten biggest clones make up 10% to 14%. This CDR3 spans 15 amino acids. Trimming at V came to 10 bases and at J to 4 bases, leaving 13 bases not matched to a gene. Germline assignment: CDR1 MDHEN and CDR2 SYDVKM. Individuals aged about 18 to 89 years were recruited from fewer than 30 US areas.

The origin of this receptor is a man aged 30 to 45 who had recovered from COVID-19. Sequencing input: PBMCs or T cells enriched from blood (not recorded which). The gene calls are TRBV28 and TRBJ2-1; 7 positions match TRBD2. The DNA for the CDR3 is TGTGCCACCTTTAATTGGGCTAGCGGTTACAATGAGCAGTTCTTC. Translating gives CATFNWASGYNEQFF.